Listed below are T cell receptor beta chains from one sample, sequenced in a study of beta chain features in type 1 diabetes. The method was immunoSEQ multiplex PCR; TCRdb's version includes in-frame clones alone and lacks a portion of them. The sample comprises 300,000 to 350,000 clones, over 7% of which are singletons, and around 1% rests with the top ten. The sequenced material came from central memory CD4+ T cells from blood. These receptors originate from a man between 25 and 39 years old with type 1 diabetes. Both conserved end residues are trimmed from each CDR3. Fields, in order: J gene, V gene, CDR3 protein.

>TRBJ2-1|TRBV11-3
ASSFGLGNEQF
>TRBJ1-1|TRBV9
ASSVGGAAAF
>TRBJ1-1|TRBV5-6
ASSLVSGTGGANTEAF
>TRBJ2-2|TRBV5-1
ASSLSAPGGLAGELF
>TRBJ2-5|TRBV10-3
AIRGLAGVQETQY
>TRBJ1-5|TRBV7-2
ASSLPGFSNQPQH
>TRBJ2-3|TRBV5-8
ASSSGGPADTQY
>TRBJ2-4|TRBV28
ASKLEVGIQY
>TRBJ2-3|TRBV7-9
ASSLVVAGLDTQY
>TRBJ1-6|TRBV6-5
ASGRQGHNSPLH
>TRBJ1-4|TRBV6-8
ASSRTGPNEKLF
>TRBJ1-1|TRBV5-1
ASSSSTGATEAF
>TRBJ2-7|TRBV20-1
SASQGGAQY
>TRBJ2-1|TRBV7-9
ASSLGDRVHEQF
>TRBJ2-5|TRBV5-6
ASSLAAETQY
>TRBJ2-7|TRBV30
AWRRTSGQWEQY
>TRBJ1-1|TRBV6-5
ASSPRQGAYTEAF
>TRBJ2-3|TRBV18
ASSPERTQY
>TRBJ2-2|TRBV30
AWSFSSRAGGFYSELF
>TRBJ2-1|TRBV30
AWSAGGSYNEQF
>TRBJ1-1|TRBV18
ASSPVQNTEAF
>TRBJ2-5|TRBV7-2
ASSSYGPQETQY
>TRBJ2-5|TRBV2
ASLRQGLKTETQY
>TRBJ2-2|TRBV7-7
ASSQREGTGELF
>TRBJ2-3|TRBV19
ASSIQGADTQY
>TRBJ1-5|TRBV6-1
ASSEGNGASQPQH
>TRBJ1-3|TRBV9
ASSVETAYGNTIY
>TRBJ2-5|TRBV6-1
ASSERPLKETQY
>TRBJ2-3|TRBV5-1
ASSPGPLGSTDTQY